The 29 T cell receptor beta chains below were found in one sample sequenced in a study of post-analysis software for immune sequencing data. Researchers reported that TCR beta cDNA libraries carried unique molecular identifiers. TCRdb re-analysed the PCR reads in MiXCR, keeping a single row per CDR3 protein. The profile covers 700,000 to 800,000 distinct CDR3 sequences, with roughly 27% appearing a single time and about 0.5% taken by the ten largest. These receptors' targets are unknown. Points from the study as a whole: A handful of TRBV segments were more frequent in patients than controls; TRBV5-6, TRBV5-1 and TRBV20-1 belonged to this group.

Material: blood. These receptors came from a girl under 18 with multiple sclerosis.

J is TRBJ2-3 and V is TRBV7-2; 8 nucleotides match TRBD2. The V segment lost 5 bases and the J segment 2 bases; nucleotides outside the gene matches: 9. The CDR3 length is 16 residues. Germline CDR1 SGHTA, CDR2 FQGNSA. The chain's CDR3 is CASSPAGTRYTDTQYF. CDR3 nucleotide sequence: TGTGCCAGCAGCCCCGCCGGGACTAGGTACACAGATACGCAGTATTTT.

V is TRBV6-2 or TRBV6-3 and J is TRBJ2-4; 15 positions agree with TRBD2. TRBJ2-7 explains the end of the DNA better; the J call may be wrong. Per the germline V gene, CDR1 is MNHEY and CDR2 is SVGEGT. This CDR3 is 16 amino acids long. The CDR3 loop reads CASSGTSGRFTYEQYF. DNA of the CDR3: TGTGCCAGCAGCGGGACTAGCGGGAGGTTCACCTACGAGCAGTACTTC.

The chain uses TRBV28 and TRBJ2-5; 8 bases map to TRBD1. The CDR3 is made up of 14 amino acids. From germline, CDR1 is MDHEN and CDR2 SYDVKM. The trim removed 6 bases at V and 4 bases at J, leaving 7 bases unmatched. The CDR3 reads CASSAGQGLETQYF. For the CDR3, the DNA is TGTGCCAGCAGCGCCGGACAGGGCTTAGAGACCCAGTACTTC.

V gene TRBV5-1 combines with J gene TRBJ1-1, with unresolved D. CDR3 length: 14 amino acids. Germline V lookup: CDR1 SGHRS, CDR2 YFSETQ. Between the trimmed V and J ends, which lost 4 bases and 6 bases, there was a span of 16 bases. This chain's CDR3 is CASSAGLGSAEAFF. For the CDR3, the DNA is TGCGCCAGCAGCGCCGGACTAGGGAGCGCTGAAGCTTTCTTT.

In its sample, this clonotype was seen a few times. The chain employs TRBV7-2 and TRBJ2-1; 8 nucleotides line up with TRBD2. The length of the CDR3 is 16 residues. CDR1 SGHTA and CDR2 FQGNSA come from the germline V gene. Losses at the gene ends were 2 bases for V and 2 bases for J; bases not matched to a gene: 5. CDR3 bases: TGTGCCAGCAGCTTACTTGGCGGGGGGACCTACAATGAGCAGTTCTTC. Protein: CASSLLGGGTYNEQFF. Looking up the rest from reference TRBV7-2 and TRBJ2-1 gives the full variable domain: GAGVSQSPSNKVTEKGKDVELRCDPISGHTALYWYRQSLGQGLEFLIYFQGNSAPDKSGLPSDRFSAERTGGSVSTLTIQRTQQEDSAVYLCASSLLGGGTYNEQFFGPGTRLTVL.

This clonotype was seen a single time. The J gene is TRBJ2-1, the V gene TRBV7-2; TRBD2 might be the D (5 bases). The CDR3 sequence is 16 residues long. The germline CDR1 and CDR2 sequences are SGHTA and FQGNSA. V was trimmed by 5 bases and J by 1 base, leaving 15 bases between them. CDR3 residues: CASSPAGGLSYNEQFF. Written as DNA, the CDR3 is TGTGCCAGCAGCCCGGCCGGCGGGCTGTCCTACAATGAGCAGTTCTTC.

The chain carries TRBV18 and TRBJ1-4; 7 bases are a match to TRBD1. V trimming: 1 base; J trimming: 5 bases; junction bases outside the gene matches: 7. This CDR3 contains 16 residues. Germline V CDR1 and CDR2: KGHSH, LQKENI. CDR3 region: CASSPLGTDLNEKLFF. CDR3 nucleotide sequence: TGTGCCAGCTCACCACTCGGGACAGATCTAAATGAAAAACTGTTTTTT.

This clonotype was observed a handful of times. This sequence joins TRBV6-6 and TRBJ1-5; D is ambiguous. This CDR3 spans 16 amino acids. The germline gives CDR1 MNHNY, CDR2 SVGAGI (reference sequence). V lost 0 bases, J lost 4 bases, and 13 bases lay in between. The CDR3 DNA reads TGTGCCAGCAGTTACTCGACCGTCTTGGAAAATCAGCCCCAGCATTTT. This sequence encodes CASSYSTVLENQPQHF.

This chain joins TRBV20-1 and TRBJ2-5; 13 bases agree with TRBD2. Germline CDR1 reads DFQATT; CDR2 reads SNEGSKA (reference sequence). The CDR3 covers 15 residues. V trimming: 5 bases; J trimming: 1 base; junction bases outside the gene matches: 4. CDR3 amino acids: CSAVTSGRAQETQYF. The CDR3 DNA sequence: TGCAGTGCTGTAACTAGCGGGAGGGCCCAAGAGACCCAGTACTTC.

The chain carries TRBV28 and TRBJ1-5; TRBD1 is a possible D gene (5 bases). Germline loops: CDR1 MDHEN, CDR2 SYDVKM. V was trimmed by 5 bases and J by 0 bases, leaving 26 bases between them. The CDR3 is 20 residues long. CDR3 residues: CASSQLPPTLGTLSNQPQHF. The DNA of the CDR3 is TGTGCCAGCAGTCAGCTACCCCCAACCTTAGGGACCCTTAGCAATCAGCCCCAGCATTTT.

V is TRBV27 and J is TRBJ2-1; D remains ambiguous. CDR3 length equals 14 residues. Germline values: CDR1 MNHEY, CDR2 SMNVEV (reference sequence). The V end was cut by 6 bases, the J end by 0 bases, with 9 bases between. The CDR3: CASSVRSSYNEQFF. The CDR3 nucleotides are TGTGCCAGCAGCGTGAGGAGCTCCTACAATGAGCAGTTCTTC.

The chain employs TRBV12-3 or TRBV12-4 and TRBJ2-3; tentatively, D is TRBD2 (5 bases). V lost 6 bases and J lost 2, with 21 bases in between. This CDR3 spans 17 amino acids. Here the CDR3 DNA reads TGTGCCAGCAGCCTTCGGCAGCGGAAGGAGGCCACAGATACGCAGTATTTT. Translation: CASSLRQRKEATDTQYF.

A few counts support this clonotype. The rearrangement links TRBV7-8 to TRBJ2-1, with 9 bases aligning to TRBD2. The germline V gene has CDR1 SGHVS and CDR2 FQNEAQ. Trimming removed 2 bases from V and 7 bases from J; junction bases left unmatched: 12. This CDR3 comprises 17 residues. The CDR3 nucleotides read TGTGCCAGCAGCTTATTTTCGCGGACTAGCGCCAAAAATGAGCAGTTCTTC. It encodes CASSLFSRTSAKNEQFF.

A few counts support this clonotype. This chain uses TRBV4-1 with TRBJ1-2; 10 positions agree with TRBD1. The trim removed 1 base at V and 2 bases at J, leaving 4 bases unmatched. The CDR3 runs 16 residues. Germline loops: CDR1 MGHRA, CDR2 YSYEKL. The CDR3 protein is CASSQVPGQGNYGYTF. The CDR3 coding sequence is TGCGCCAGCAGCCAAGTCCCGGGACAGGGGAACTATGGCTACACCTTC.

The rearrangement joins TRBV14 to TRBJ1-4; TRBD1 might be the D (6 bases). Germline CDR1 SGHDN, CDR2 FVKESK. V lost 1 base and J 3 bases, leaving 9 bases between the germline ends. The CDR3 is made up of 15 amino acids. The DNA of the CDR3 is TGTGCCAGCAGCCAAGGCAGGGGCCCTAATGAAAAACTGTTTTTT. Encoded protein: CASSQGRGPNEKLFF.

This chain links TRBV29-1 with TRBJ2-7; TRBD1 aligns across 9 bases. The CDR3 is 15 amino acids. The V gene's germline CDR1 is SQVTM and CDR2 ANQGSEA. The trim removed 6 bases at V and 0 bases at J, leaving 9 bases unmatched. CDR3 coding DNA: TGCAGCGTCAAAGGTGACAGGGGGAGCTCCTACGAGCAGTACTTC. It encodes CSVKGDRGSSYEQYF.

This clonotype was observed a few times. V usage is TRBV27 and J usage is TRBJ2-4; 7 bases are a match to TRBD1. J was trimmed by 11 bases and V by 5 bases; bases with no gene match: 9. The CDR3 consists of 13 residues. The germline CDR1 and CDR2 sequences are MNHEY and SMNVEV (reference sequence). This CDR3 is CASSIGGSNVQYF. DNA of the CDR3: TGTGCCAGCAGTATAGGGGGCAGTAACGTTCAGTACTTC.

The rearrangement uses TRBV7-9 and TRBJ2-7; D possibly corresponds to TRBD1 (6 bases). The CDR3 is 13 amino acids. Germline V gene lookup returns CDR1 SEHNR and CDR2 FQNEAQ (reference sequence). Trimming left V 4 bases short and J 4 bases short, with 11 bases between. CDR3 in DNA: TGTGCCAGCAGCTCAACCACAGGGTACGAGCAGTACTTC. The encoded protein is CASSSTTGYEQYF.

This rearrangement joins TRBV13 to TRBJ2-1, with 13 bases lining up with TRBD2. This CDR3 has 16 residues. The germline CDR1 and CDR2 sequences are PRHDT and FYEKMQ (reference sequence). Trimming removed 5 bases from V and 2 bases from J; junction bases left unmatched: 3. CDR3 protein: CASSETSGGPYNEQFF. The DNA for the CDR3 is TGTGCCAGCAGCGAGACTAGCGGGGGGCCCTACAATGAGCAGTTCTTC. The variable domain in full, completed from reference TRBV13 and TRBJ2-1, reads AAGVIQSPRHLIKEKRETATLKCYPIPRHDTVYWYQQGPGQDPQFLISFYEKMQSDKGSIPDRFSAQQFSDYHSELNMSSLELGDSALYFCASSETSGGPYNEQFFGPGTRLTVL.

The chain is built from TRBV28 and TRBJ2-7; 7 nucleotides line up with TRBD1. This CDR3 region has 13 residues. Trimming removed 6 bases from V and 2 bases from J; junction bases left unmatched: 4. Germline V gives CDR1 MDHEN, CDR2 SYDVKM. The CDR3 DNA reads TGTGCCAGCAGGCGACAGGGACCCTACGAGCAGTACTTC. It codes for CASRRQGPYEQYF.

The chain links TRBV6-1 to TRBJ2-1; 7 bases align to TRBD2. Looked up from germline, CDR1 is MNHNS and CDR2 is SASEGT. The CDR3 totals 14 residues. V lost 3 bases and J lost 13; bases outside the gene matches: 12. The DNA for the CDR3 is TGTGCCAGCAGTGATCGGGGCGGGGGTCTCGGTCAGTTCTTC. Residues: CASSDRGGGLGQFF.

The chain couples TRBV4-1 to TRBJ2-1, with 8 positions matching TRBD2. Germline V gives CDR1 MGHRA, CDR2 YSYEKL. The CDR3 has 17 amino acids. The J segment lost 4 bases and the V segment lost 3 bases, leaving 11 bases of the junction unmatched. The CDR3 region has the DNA TGCGCCAGCAGCCAGGTTCCAGCGGGGGAGACATACAATGAGCAGTTCTTC. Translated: CASSQVPAGETYNEQFF.

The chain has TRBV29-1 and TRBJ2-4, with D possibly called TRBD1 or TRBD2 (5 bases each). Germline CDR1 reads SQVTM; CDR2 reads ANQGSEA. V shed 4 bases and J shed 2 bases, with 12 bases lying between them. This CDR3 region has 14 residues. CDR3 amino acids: CSVVHGGTKNIQYF. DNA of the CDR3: TGCAGCGTTGTCCATGGGGGAACCAAAAACATTCAGTACTTC.

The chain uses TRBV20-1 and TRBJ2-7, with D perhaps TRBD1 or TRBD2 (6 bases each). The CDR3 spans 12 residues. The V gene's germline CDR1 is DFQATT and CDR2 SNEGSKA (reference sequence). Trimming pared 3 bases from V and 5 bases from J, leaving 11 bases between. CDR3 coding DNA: TGCAGTGCTAGGTGGGGGGCCCACGAGCAGTACTTC. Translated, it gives CSARWGAHEQYF.

CDR3 sequence reads: CASSLRTGLETQYF. CDR3 bases: TGTGCCAGCAGCCTCCGGACAGGGCTAGAGACCCAGTACTTC. The chain links TRBV13 to TRBJ2-5, with TRBD1 identical over 8 bases. The CDR3 contains 14 residues. The V and J ends lost 5 bases and 4 bases, in that order; junction bases with no gene match: 6. The germline CDR1 and CDR2 sequences are PRHDT and FYEKMQ (reference sequence).

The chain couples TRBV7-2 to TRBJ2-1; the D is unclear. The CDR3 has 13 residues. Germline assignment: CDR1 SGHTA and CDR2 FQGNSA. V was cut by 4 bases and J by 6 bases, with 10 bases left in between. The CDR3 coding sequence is TGTGCCAGCAGCTCCGCGACTCGCAATGAGCAGTTCTTC. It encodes CASSSATRNEQFF.

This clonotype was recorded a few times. This chain's CDR3 is CASRSSGGEKLFF. Written as DNA, the CDR3 is TGTGCCAGCAGGAGCTCGGGAGGAGAAAAACTGTTTTTT. This chain links TRBV6-5 with TRBJ1-4; D unclear. The CDR3 loop spans 13 amino acids. With 6 bases removed from V and 8 bases from J, the gap between germline ends came to 13 bases. CDR1 MNHEY and CDR2 SVGAGI come from the germline V gene.

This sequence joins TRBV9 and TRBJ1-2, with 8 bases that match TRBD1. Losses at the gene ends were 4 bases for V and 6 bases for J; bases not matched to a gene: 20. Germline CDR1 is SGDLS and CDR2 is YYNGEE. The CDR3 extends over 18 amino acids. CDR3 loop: CASSHLSGQVGFGNGYTF. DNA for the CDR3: TGTGCCAGCAGCCACCTTTCGGGACAGGTGGGGTTCGGGAATGGCTACACCTTC.

The CDR3 bases are TGCAGCGTTGGAGTTGGGGCGTGGGGCGGGGAGCTGTTTTTT. It translates to CSVGVGAWGGELFF. The chain carries TRBV29-1 and TRBJ2-2, with D maybe TRBD1 (5 bases). V lost 4 bases to trimming and J lost 7 bases, with 16 bases between them. CDR3 length: 14 amino acids. Per germline, CDR1 SQVTM and CDR2 ANQGSEA.